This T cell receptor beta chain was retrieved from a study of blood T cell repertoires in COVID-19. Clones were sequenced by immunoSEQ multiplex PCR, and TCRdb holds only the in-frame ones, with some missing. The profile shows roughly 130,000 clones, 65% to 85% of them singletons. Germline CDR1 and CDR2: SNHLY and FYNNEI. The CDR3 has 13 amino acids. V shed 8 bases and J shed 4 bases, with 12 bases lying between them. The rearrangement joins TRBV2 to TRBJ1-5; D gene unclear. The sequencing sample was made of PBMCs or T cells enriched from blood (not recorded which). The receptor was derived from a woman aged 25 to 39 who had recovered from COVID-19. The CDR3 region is CASGPELNQPQHF. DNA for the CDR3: TGTGCCAGCGGGCCGGAATTAAATCAGCCCCAGCATTTT.